This TCR beta chain was identified during a study of blood T cells in healthy people across ages. Study-level background: The capture of about one barcoded beta molecule per two T cells was achieved by template switching.

Using a J-beta primer mix together with a sample-barcoded 5' primer, a second PCR was run for roughly 6 to 12 cycles. TCRdb re-called the 5' RACE reads through MiXCR, storing one row per CDR3 protein. Among 1.5 million to 2 million distinct CDR3 sequences listed, about 30% were seen once. Germline assignment: CDR1 SGHKS and CDR2 YYEKEE (reference sequence). The CDR3 contains 15 residues. The V gene end was trimmed by 3 bases and the J gene end by 3 bases; junction bases not matched to a gene: 6. Findings and limits, study-wide: Among long-lived donors, naive CD4+ cells were more numerous and diversity higher than in aged donors.

At least ten counts were recorded for this clonotype. The antigen is unknown. This receptor was obtained from a woman younger than 45 in good health. This chain uses TRBV5-5 with TRBJ2-1; 7 nucleotides match TRBD1. Sequenced: blood. The CDR3 nucleotides read TGTGCCAGCAGCTCAGCAGGGACAGTCTACAATGAGCAGTTCTTC. This codes for CASSSAGTVYNEQFF.